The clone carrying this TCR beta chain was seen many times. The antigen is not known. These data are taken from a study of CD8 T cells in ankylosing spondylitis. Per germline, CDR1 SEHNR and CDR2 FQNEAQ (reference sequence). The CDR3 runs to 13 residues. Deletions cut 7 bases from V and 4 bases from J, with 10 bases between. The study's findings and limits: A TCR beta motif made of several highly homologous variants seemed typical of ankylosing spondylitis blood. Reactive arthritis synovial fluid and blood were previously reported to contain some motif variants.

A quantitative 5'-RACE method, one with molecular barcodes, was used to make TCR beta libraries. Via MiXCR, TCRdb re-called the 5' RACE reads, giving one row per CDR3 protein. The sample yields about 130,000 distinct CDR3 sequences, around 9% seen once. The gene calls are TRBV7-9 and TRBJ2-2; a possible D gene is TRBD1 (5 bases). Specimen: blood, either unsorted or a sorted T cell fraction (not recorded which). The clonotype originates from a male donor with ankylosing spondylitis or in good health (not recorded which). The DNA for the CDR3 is TGTGCCAGCACTACAGGATCCACCGGGGAGCTGTTTTTT. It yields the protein CASTTGSTGELFF.